These 22 T cell receptor beta chains originate from one sample sequenced in a study of T cells in Graves' hyperthyroidism and ophthalmopathy. Researchers took RNA transcripts and amplified the TCR beta CDR3 regions from them. When the TCR CDR3 underwent first-round RT-PCR, the HTBI primer set was used. TCRdb recomputed calls from the multiplex PCR reads with MiXCR, one row per CDR3 protein. The sample consists of roughly 570,000 distinct CDR3 sequences, around 46% of them appearing once. Material for sequencing was peripheral blood or thyroid tissue (not recorded which). These receptors were taken from an adult woman with Graves' disease, either hyperthyroidism or ophthalmopathy (not recorded which).

DNA of the CDR3: TGTGCCAGCAGCCAACCCGGGACGGCGAATCAGCCCCAGCATTTT. Protein sequence: CASSQPGTANQPQHF. J is TRBJ1-5 and V is TRBV2, with D tentatively TRBD1 (5 bases). Germline V lookup: CDR1 SNHLY, CDR2 FYNNEI. The CDR3 has 15 residues. Trimming pared 6 bases from V and 4 bases from J, leaving 16 bases between.

The gene calls are TRBV5-6 and TRBJ2-7; TRBD1 might be the D (6 bases). The V end lost 5 bases, the J end lost 4 bases, and 13 bases lay between the germline ends. The CDR3 contains 13 residues. The V gene's germline CDR1 is SGHDT and CDR2 YYEEEE. CDR3: CASRLLQGYEQYF. The CDR3 coding sequence is TGTGCCAGCAGGCTACTACAGGGATACGAGCAGTACTTC.

This clonotype was observed a single time. One end of the junction does not line up with germline, which may come from a read error. The rearrangement uses TRBV2 and TRBJ2-7, with D perhaps matching TRBD2 (6 bases). The CDR3 contains 13 residues. CDR1 and CDR2 from the germline V gene are SNHLY and FYNNEI. The CDR3 DNA sequence: TGTGCCAGCAGTGACGGGACTGCCGGGGAGCTGTACTTC. It yields the protein CASSDGTAGELYF.

This clonotype was detected many times. This sequence joins TRBV29-1 and TRBJ1-2, with a possible D match to TRBD1 (5 bases). V lost 4 bases, J lost 8 bases, and 8 bases lay in between. Germline V gene data show CDR1 as SQVTM and CDR2 as ANQGSEA. CDR3 length: 10 amino acids. The CDR3 DNA reads as TGCAGCGTTGCGGGGGGAGGCTACACCTTC. Translated: CSVAGGGYTF.

This clonotype has at least ten counts. J is TRBJ2-7 and V is TRBV4-1; no clear D. The V and J ends lost 1 base and 0 bases respectively, with 7 bases between them. The length of the CDR3 is 14 residues. The germline CDR1 and CDR2 sequences are MGHRA and YSYEKL. The CDR3 is CASSQGVASYEQYF. CDR3 sequence (DNA): TGCGCCAGCAGCCAAGGGGTCGCCTCCTACGAGCAGTACTTC.

This clonotype was found many times. V gene TRBV7-2 combines with J gene TRBJ2-7, with a weak D call TRBD2 (6 bases). The V gene lost 3 bases and the J gene lost 3 bases, with 12 bases spanning the gap. Germline V gene data show CDR1 as SGHTA and CDR2 as FQGNSA. CDR3 length: 14 residues. CDR3 in amino acids: CASSFGGSGYEQYF. In DNA, the CDR3 is TGTGCCAGCAGCTTCGGAGGGTCGGGCTACGAGCAGTACTTC.

In DNA, the CDR3 is TGTGCCAGCAGTATACAGGGAACGGGGCCCCAGCATTTT. It encodes CASSIQGTGPQHF. The gene calls are TRBV7-9 and TRBJ1-5, with D possibly matching TRBD1 (6 bases). V lost 6 bases and J 9 bases, leaving 15 bases between the germline ends. CDR3 length equals 13 residues. Germline assignment: CDR1 SEHNR and CDR2 FQNEAQ (reference sequence).

The chain joins TRBV19 to TRBJ1-6; TRBD1 agrees at 7 bases. The CDR3 contains 14 residues. From germline, CDR1 is LNHDA and CDR2 SQIVND (reference sequence). Trimming took 0 bases from V and 7 from J; bases not matched to a gene: 0. The CDR3 nucleotides are TGTGCCAGTAGTATAGAACAGGGGAATTCACCCCTCCACTTT. Translating it yields CASSIEQGNSPLHF. The full variable domain, with the rest looked up from reference TRBV19 and TRBJ1-6, is DGGITQSPKYLFRKEGQNVTLSCEQNLNHDAMYWYRQDPGQGLRLIYYSQIVNDFQKGDIAEGYSVSREKKESFPLTVTSAQKNPTAFYLCASSIEQGNSPLHFGNGTRLTVT.

Concerning this clonotype: A read error may produce the germline difference seen at one junction end. V and J are TRBV15 and TRBJ1-2, with D perhaps matching TRBD1 (5 bases). The CDR3 is 14 amino acids. Germline V gene sequence: CDR1 LNHNV, CDR2 YYDKDF (reference sequence). The CDR3 nucleotides are TGTGCCGCCAGCAGAGGGGCCGGATTCTATGGCTACACCTTC. Encoded protein: CAASRGAGFYGYTF.

This clonotype appeared once. This chain links TRBV20-1 with TRBJ1-6, with D tentatively TRBD1 (6 bases). The germline V gene has CDR1 DFQATT and CDR2 SNEGSKA (reference sequence). The ends were cut back, 5 bases at V and 10 bases at J, with 15 bases in the middle. The CDR3 is 13 residues long. CDR3 sequence reads: CSASWTASSPLHF. The CDR3 nucleotides read TGCAGTGCTTCGTGGACAGCCAGCTCACCCCTCCACTTT.

This clonotype was found many times. The chain is built from TRBV12-3 or TRBV12-4 and TRBJ2-2; D is uncertain. V was pared by 1 base and J by 5 bases, with 14 bases between. The CDR3 has 16 residues. The DNA for the CDR3 is TGTGCCAGCAGTTTAGTAGTTAGGGCACGTACCGGGGAGCTGTTTTTT. Translated, it gives CASSLVVRARTGELFF.

The sample holds many counts of this clonotype. V gene TRBV10-2 combines with J gene TRBJ2-7; D perhaps matches TRBD1 (6 bases). This CDR3 is 13 amino acids long. The V gene lost 10 bases and the J gene lost 6 bases, with 19 bases spanning the gap. Germline lookup yields CDR1 WSHSY and CDR2 SAAADI. The CDR3 bases are TGCGCCACCTCTACCCGAGGGGGTTTCGAGCAGTACTTC. This sequence encodes CATSTRGGFEQYF.

This clonotype was recorded at least ten times. The chain has TRBV10-3 and TRBJ1-1; no definite D call. V shed 2 bases and J shed 7 bases, with 11 bases lying between them. This CDR3 region has 13 residues. Germline lookup yields CDR1 ENHRY and CDR2 SYGVKD. The CDR3 sequence is CAISEAISREAFF. DNA for the CDR3: TGTGCCATCAGTGAGGCCATATCGCGTGAAGCTTTCTTT.

The sample holds many counts of this clonotype. V gene TRBV15 combines with J gene TRBJ2-7, with TRBD2 as a possible D gene (5 bases). The length of the CDR3 is 13 residues. Germline V gene lookup returns CDR1 LNHNV and CDR2 YYDKDF (reference sequence). Deletions cut 4 bases from V and 6 bases from J, with 13 bases between. CDR3 sequence reads: CATSITRVREQYF. CDR3 coding DNA: TGTGCCACCAGCATAACTAGGGTGCGCGAGCAGTACTTC. Using reference TRBV15 and TRBJ2-7 for the parts outside the CDR3, the full variable domain is DAMVIQNPRYQVTQFGKPVTLSCSQTLNHNVMYWYQQKSSQAPKLLFHYYDKDFNNEADTPDNFQSRRPNTSFCFLDIRSPGLGDTAMYLCATSITRVREQYFGPGTRLTVT.

This clonotype was seen at least ten times. The chain combines TRBV9 with TRBJ1-6; D is uncertain. Between the trimmed V and J ends, which lost 0 bases and 8 bases, there was a span of 12 bases. CDR1 is SGDLS, CDR2 YYNGEE, per germline. The CDR3 is made up of 15 amino acids. CDR3 sequence (DNA): TGTGCCAGCAGCGTAGTCCCGTGGGTGGATTCACCCCTCCACTTT. Translated, it gives CASSVVPWVDSPLHF.

The chain couples TRBV10-3 to TRBJ2-7; a possible D gene is TRBD2 (7 bases). The CDR3 is made up of 17 amino acids. The germline V and J ends were trimmed by 10 bases and 4 bases, with 29 bases remaining between them. Germline V gene sequence: CDR1 ENHRY, CDR2 SYGVKD. The chain's CDR3 is CATRSGGQLLGEYEQYF. As DNA, the CDR3 is TGTGCCACCCGATCGGGGGGCCAACTCTTGGGCGAGTACGAGCAGTACTTC.

This clonotype has more than one count but fewer than ten. The chain carries TRBV5-6 and TRBJ1-1; 7 bases fit TRBD1. The J segment lost 1 base and the V segment lost 4 bases, leaving 7 bases of the junction unmatched. The CDR3 runs 15 residues. The germline gives CDR1 SGHDT, CDR2 YYEEEE. In DNA, the CDR3 is TGTGCCAGCAGCCAATGGACAGGATCGAACACTGAAGCTTTCTTT. Protein sequence: CASSQWTGSNTEAFF.

The CDR3 sequence is CASNAVQPQETQYF. The CDR3, as DNA: TGTGCCAGCAACGCGGTCCAGCCTCAAGAGACCCAGTACTTC. The gene calls are TRBV2 and TRBJ2-5; D is uncertain. Germline V CDR1 and CDR2: SNHLY, FYNNEI. V was clipped by 7 bases and J by 2 bases, with 14 bases between them. The length of the CDR3 is 14 residues.

The V gene is TRBV6-7, the J gene TRBJ2-2; D remains ambiguous. TRBV6-7 is placed among ORFs of uncertain function. Between the trimmed V and J ends, which lost 6 bases and 8 bases, there was a span of 16 bases. The CDR3 is made up of 14 amino acids. The CDR3 region is CASSIGEISGELFF. Here the CDR3 DNA reads TGTGCCAGCAGCATCGGCGAGATCTCTGGGGAGCTGTTTTTT.

This clonotype was detected only once. J is TRBJ1-5 and V is TRBV7-9, with D uncertain. This CDR3 contains 15 residues. The V end was cut by 3 bases, the J end by 2 bases, with 11 bases between. CDR1 is SEHNR and CDR2 is FQNEAQ in the germline V gene (reference sequence). The CDR3 DNA reads TGTGCCAGCAGCTTGTTAATAAGTGGCAATCAGCCCCAGCATTTT. This sequence encodes CASSLLISGNQPQHF.

This clonotype was seen repeatedly, ten times or more. The gene calls are TRBV16 and TRBJ1-5; D gene ambiguous. V shed 2 bases and J shed 2 bases, with 13 bases lying between them. The germline gives CDR1 KGHSY, CDR2 FQNENV. CDR3 size: 16 residues. The DNA of the CDR3 is TGTGCCAGCAGCCAACGGCCAGGTTCCCGCAATCAGCCCCAGCATTTT. It codes for CASSQRPGSRNQPQHF.

V usage is TRBV7-6 and J usage is TRBJ2-7; perhaps D is TRBD1 or TRBD2 (6 bases each). The V gene lost 2 bases and the J gene lost 2 bases, with 13 bases spanning the gap. Germline CDR1 is SGHVS and CDR2 is FNYEAQ. CDR3 length: 15 residues. CDR3: CASSLRGWGAYEQYF. DNA for the CDR3: TGTGCCAGCAGCTTAAGGGGGTGGGGGGCCTACGAGCAGTACTTC.